One T cell receptor (beta chain) is described in this entry. This entry is derived from a study of control samples from healthy donors and cancer patients. Here immunoSEQ multiplex PCR was the method, and the copy in TCRdb shows in-frame clones only, minus some. In the table there are approximately 49,000 clones, approximately 89% of which are singletons. This CDR3 has 15 residues. Germline values: CDR1 SGHTA, CDR2 FQGNSA. Unmatched junction bases numbered 9, after V lost 3 bases and J lost 5 bases. Sequenced: PBMCs. This TCR was recovered from a man in his forties or fifties with colorectal cancer. The V gene is TRBV7-2, the J gene TRBJ2-7, with TRBD2 matching over 8 bases. The CDR3 nucleotides read TGTGCCAGCAGCTTTTTCAGCGGGAGCTTCAACGAGCAGTACTTC. Amino acid sequence: CASSFFSGSFNEQYF.